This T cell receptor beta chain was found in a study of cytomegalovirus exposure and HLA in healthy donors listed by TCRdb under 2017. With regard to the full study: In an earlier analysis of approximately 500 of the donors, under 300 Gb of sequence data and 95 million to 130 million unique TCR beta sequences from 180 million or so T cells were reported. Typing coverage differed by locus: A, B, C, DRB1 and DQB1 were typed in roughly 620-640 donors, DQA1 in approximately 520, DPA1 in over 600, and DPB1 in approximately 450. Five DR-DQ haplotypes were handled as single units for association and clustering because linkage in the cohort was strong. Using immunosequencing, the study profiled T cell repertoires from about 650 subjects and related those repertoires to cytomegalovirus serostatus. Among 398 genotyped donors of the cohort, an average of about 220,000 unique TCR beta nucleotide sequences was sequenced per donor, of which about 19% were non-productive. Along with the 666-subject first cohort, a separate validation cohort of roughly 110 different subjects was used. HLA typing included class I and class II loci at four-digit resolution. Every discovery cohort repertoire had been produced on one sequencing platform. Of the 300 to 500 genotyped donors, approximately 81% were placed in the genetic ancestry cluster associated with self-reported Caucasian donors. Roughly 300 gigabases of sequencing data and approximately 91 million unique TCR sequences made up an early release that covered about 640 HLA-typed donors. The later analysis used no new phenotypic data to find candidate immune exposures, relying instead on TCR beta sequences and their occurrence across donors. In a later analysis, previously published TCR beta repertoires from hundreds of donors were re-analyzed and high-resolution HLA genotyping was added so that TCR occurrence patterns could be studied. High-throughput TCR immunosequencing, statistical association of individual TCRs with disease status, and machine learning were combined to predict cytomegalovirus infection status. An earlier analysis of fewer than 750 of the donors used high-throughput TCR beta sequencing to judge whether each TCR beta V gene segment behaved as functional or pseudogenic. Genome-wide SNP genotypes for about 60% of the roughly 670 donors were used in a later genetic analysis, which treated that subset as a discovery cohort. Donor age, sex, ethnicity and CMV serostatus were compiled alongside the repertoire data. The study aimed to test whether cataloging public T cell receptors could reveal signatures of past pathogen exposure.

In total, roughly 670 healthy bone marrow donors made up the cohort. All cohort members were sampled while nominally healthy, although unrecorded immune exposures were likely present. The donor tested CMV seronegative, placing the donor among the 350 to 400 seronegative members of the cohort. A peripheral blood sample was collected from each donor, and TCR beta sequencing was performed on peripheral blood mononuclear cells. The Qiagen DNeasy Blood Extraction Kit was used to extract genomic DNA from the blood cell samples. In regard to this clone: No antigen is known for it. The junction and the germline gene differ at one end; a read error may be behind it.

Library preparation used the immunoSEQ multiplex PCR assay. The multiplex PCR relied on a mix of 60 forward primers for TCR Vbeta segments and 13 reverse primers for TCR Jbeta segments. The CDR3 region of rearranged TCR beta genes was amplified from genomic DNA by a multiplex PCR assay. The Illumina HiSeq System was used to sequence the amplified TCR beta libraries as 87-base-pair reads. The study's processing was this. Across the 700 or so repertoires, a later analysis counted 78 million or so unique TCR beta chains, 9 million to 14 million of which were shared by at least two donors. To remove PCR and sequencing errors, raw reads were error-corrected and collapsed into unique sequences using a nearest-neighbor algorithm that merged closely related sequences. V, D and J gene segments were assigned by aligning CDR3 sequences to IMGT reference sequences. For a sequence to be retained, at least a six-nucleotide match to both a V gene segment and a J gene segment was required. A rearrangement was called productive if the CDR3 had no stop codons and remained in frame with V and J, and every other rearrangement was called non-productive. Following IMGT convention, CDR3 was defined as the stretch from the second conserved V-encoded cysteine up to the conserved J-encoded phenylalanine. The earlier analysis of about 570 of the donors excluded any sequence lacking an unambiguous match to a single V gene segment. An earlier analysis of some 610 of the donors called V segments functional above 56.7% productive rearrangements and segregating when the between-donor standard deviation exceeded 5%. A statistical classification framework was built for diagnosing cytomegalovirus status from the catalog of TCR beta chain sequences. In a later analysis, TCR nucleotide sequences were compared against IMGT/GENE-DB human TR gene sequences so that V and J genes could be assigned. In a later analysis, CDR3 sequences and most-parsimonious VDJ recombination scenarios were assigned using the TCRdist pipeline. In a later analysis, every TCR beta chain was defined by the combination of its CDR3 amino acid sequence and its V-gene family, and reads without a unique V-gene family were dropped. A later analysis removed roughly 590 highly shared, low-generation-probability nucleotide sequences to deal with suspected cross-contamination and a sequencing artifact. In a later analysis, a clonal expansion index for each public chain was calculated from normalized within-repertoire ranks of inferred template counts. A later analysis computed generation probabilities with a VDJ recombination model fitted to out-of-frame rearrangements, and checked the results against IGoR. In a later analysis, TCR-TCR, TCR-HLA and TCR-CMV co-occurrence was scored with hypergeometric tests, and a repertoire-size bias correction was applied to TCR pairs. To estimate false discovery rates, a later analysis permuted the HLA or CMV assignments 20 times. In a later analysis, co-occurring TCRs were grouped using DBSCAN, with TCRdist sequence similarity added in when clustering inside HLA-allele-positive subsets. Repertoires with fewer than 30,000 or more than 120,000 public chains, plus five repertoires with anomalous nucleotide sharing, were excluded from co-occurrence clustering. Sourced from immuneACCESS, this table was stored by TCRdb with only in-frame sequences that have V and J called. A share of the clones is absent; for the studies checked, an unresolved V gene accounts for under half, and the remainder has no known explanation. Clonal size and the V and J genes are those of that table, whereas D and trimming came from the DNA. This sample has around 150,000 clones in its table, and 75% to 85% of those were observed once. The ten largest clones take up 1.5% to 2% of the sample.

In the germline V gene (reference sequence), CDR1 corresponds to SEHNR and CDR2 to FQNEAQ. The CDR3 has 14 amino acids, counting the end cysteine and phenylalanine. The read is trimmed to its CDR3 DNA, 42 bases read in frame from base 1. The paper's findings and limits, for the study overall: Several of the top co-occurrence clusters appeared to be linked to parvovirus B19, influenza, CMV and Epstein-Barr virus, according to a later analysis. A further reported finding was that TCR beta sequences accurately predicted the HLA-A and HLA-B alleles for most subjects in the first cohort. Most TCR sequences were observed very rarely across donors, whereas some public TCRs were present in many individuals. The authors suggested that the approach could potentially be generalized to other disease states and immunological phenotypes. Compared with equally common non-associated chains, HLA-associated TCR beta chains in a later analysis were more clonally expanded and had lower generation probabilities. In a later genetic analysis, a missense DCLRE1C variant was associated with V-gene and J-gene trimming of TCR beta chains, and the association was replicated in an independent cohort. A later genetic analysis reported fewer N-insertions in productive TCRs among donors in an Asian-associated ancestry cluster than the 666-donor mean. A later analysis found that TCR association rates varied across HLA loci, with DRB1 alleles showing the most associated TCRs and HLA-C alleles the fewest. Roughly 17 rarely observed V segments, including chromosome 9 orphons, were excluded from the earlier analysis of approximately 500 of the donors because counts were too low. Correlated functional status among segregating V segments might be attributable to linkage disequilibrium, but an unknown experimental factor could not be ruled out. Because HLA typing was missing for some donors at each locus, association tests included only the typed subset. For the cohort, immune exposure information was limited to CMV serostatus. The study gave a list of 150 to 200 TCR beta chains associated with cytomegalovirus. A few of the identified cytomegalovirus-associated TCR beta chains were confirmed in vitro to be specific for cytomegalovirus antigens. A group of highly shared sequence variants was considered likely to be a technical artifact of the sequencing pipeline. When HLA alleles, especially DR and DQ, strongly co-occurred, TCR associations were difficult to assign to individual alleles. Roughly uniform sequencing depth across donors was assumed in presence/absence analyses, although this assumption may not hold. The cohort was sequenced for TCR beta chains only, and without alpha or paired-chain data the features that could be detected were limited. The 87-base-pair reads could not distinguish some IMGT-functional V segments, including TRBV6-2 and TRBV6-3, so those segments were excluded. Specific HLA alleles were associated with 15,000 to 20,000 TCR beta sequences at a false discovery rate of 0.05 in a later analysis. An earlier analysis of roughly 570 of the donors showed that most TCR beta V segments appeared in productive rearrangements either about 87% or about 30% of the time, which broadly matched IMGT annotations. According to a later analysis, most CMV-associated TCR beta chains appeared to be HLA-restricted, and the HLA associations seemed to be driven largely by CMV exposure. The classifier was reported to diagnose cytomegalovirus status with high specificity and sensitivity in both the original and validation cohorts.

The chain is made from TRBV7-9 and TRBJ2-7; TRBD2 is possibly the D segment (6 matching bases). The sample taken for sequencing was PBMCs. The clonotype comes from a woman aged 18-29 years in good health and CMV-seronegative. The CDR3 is CSSSLEAGRYEQYF. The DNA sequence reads TGTTCCAGCAGCTTAGAGGCGGGACGGTACGAGCAGTACTTC.